These T cell receptor beta chains were read from a single sample in a study of Ad26.COV2.S vaccination and SARS-CoV-2 variants. Only in-frame clones appear in the TCRdb table, and some are missing; sequencing was by immunoSEQ multiplex PCR. This table has 300,000 to 400,000 clones, 65% to 90% appearing once. The sample here was peripheral blood, taken in a trial of Ad26.COV2.S vaccine versus placebo. All receptors come from a person aged 18-65 years who received the Ad26.COV2.S COVID-19 vaccine or a placebo. Each CDR3 is given with its conserved first and last residue.

j_gene: TRBJ2-3; v_gene: TRBV5-6; CDR3aa: CASSSDGTGLSADTQYF
j_gene: TRBJ1-1; v_gene: TRBV2; CDR3aa: CASREGGPGTEAFF
j_gene: TRBJ2-1; v_gene: TRBV10-3; CDR3aa: CAIRETSGINEQFF
j_gene: TRBJ2-1; v_gene: TRBV19; CDR3aa: CASSIGGRLAGLEQFF
j_gene: TRBJ2-1; v_gene: TRBV3-1/TRBV3-2; CDR3aa: CASSQGGTYEQFF
j_gene: TRBJ2-1; v_gene: TRBV6-6; CDR3aa: CASSPRERSYNEQFF
j_gene: TRBJ1-6; v_gene: TRBV19; CDR3aa: CASSQVFGRVFENSPLHF
j_gene: TRBJ1-5; v_gene: TRBV19; CDR3aa: CASSISGTLSNQPQHF
j_gene: TRBJ2-1; v_gene: TRBV7-6; CDR3aa: CASSLRFPGGNEQFF
j_gene: TRBJ1-2; v_gene: TRBV7-9; CDR3aa: CASSLSGGVYGYTF
j_gene: TRBJ2-7; v_gene: TRBV27; CDR3aa: CASNPHRYEQYF
j_gene: TRBJ1-5; v_gene: TRBV6-5; CDR3aa: CASSFTGQPQHF
j_gene: TRBJ2-1; v_gene: TRBV23-1; CDR3aa: CASSQSGGRDEQFF